This entry is about one T cell receptor beta chain. Germline loops: CDR1 ENHRY, CDR2 SYGVKD. The V and J ends lost 8 bases and 5 bases, in that order; junction bases with no gene match: 11. The CDR3 has 16 amino acids. These data come from a study of blood T cell repertoires in COVID-19. Study in general: Whether acute or convalescent, the COVID-19 samples came from the United States, Italy and Spain.

In the original processing: Estimated nucleated cell counts came from reference gene primer amplification. Profiled with immunoSEQ multiplex PCR; TCRdb holds only in-frame clones, not every one. Clone size and V and J calls were adopted from that table, with D and trimming inferred from the DNA. The table records about 68,000 clones, approximately 86% of them present only once. The sequence was collected from a woman aged 55-69 years with acute or convalescent COVID-19. The material sequenced was peripheral blood. The chain uses TRBV10-3 and TRBJ2-2, with 10 bases matching TRBD2. CDR3 bases: TGTGCCATCGGGGGTTCTAGCGGGGGAGTTACCGGGGAGCTGTTTTTT. It encodes CAIGGSSGGVTGELFF.